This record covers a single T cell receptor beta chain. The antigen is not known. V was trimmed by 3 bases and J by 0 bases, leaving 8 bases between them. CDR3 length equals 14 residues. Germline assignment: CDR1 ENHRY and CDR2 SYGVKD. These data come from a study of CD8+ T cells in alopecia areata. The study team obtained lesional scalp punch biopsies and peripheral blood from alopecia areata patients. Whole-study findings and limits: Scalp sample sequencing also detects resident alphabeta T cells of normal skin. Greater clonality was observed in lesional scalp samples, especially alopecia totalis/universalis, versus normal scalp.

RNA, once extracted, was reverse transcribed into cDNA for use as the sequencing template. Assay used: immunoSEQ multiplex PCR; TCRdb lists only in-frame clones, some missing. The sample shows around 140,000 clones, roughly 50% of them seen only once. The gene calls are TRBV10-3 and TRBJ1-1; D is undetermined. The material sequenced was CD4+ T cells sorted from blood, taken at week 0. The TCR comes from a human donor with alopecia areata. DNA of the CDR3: TGTGCCATCAGTGACCCGACACTGAACACTGAAGCTTTCTTT. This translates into CAISDPTLNTEAFF.